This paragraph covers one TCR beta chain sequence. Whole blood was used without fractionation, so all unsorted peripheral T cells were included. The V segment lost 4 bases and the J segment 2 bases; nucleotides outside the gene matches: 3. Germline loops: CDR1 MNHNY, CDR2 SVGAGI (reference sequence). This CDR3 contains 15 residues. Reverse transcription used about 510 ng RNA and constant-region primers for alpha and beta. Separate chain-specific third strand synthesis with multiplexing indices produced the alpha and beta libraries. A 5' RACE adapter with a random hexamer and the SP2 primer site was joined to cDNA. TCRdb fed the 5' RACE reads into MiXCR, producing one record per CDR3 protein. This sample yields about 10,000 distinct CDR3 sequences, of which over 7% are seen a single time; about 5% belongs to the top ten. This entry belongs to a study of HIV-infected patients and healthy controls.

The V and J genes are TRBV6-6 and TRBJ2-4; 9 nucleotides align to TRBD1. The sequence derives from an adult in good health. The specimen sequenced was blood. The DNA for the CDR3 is TGTGCCAGCAGTTCAACAGGGGGCACCAAAAACATTCAGTACTTC. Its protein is CASSSTGGTKNIQYF.